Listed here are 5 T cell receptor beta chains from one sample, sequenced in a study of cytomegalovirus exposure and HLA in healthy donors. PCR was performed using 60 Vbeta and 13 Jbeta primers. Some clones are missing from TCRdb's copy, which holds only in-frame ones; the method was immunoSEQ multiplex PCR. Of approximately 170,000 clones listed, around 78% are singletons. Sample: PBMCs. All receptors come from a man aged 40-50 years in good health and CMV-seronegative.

CDR3 sequence reads: CASSMDRGGTEAFF. Here the CDR3 DNA reads TGTGCCAGCAGCATGGACAGGGGCGGCACTGAAGCTTTCTTT. The chain links TRBV7-2 to TRBJ1-1; 9 bases are a match to TRBD1. CDR3 size: 14 residues. Germline CDR1 SGHTA, CDR2 FQGNSA. Trimming took 5 bases from V and 4 from J; bases not matched to a gene: 5.

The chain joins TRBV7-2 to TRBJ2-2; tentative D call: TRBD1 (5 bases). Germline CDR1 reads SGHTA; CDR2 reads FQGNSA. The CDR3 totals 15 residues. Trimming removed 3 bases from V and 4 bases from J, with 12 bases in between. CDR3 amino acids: CASSFRRESTGELFF. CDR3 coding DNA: TGTGCCAGCAGCTTCCGCAGGGAAAGCACCGGGGAGCTGTTTTTT.

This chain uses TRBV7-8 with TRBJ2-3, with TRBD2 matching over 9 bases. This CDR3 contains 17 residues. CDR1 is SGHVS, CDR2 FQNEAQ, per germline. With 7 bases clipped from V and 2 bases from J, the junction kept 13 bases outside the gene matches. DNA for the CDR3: TGTGCCAGCACGACAGATAGCGGGAGCTTATCCACAGATACGCAGTATTTT. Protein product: CASTTDSGSLSTDTQYF.

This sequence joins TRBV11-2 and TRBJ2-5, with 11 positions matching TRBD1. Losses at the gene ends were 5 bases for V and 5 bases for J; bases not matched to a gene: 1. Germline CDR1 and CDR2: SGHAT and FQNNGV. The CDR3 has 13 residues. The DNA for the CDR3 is TGTGCCAGCAGCGGGACAGGGGGTGAGACCCAGTACTTC. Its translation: CASSGTGGETQYF.

The CDR3 sequence: CASSTLADNYNEQFF. CDR3 DNA: TGTGCCAGCAGTACCCTAGCGGACAACTACAATGAGCAGTTCTTC. The chain uses TRBV7-8 and TRBJ2-1; 7 nucleotides agree with TRBD2. The CDR3 spans 15 residues. The germline V gene encodes CDR1 SGHVS and CDR2 FQNEAQ. V was pared by 6 bases and J by 3 bases, with 8 bases of the junction left unmatched.